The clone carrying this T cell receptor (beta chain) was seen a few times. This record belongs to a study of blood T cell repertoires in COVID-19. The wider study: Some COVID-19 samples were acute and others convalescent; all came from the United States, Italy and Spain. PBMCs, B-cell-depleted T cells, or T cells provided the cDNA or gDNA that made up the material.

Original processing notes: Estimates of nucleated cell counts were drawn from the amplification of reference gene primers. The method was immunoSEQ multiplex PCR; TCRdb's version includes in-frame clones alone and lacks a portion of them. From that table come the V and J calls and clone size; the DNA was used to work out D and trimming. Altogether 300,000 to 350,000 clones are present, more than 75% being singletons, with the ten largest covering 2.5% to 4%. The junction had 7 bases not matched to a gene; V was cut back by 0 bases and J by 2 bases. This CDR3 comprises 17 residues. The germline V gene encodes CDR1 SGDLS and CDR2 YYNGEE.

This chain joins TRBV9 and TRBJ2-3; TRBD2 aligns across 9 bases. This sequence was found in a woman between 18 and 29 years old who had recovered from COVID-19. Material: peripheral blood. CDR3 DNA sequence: TGTGCCAGCAGCGTAGCTAGAGCGGGAGGAGACACAGATACGCAGTATTTT. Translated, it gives CASSVARAGGDTDTQYF.